The clone carrying this T cell receptor beta chain was observed a few times. The antigen is not known. The record originates from a study of beta chain features in type 1 diabetes. The germline V and J ends were trimmed by 0 bases and 1 base, with 10 bases remaining between them. The CDR3 covers 15 residues. The germline V gene encodes CDR1 SGHTA and CDR2 FQGNSA. Expressed TCRB transcripts were sequenced because the isolated RNA had all been reverse transcribed beforehand. Sequencing used immunoSEQ multiplex PCR; TCRdb keeps in-frame clones, though not all of them. The sample records 200,000 to 250,000 clones, around 9.9% being singletons. Whole-study results and caveats: Diminished insertions and augmented deletions at VDJ junctions characterized type 1 diabetes patients. Type 1 diabetes patients had TCRB CDR3s that were shorter (moderately but significantly so) in all four CD4+ subsets.

The sequenced material came from central memory CD4+ T cells from blood. This chain connects TRBV7-2 to TRBJ2-7; no clear D. The receptor comes from a man aged 18 to 30 in good health. The DNA of the CDR3 is TGTGCCAGCAGCTTAGCGGGAACTCCATCCTACGAGCAGTACTTC. Its translation is CASSLAGTPSYEQYF. Filled out from reference TRBV7-2 and TRBJ2-7, the complete variable domain reads GAGVSQSPSNKVTEKGKDVELRCDPISGHTALYWYRQSLGQGLEFLIYFQGNSAPDKSGLPSDRFSAERTGGSVSTLTIQRTQQEDSAVYLCASSLAGTPSYEQYFGPGTRLTVT.